Presented here are 18 T cell receptor beta chains from one specimen sequenced in a study of blood T cell repertoires in COVID-19. Measured with immunoSEQ multiplex PCR; TCRdb has only the in-frame clones, and not every one. This table has some 240,000 clones, 70% to 85% appearing once. The material sequenced was peripheral blood. These receptors were collected from a man between 45 and 60 years old with active or convalescent COVID-19.

This chain joins TRBV24-1 and TRBJ1-5; D is ambiguous. The CDR3 length is 16 residues. Germline-derived CDR1 and CDR2 are KGHDR and SFDVKD. V was trimmed by 4 bases and J by 2 bases, leaving 14 bases between them. The CDR3 sequence is CATSDSDWYGNQPQHF. The CDR3 DNA reads as TGTGCCACCAGTGACTCTGACTGGTATGGCAATCAGCCCCAGCATTTT.

The chain employs TRBV28 and TRBJ2-7, with 7 bases that match TRBD2. Germline V gives CDR1 MDHEN, CDR2 SYDVKM. With V trimmed by 7 bases and J by 3 bases, 15 bases remained unmatched. The CDR3 runs to 16 residues. The CDR3 nucleotides are TGTGCCAGCACTTTGGGTGGGAGCGGGATGTTCTACGAGCAGTACTTC. It codes for CASTLGGSGMFYEQYF.

The chain links TRBV6-5 to TRBJ2-5; 7 bases are a match to TRBD2. CDR1 and CDR2 (germline): MNHEY, SVGAGI. This CDR3 has 13 residues. Trimming at V came to 9 bases and at J to 5 bases, leaving 9 bases not matched to a gene. Here the CDR3 DNA reads TGTGCCAGTATCGACGCCGGGGGGGAGACCCAGTACTTC. Protein: CASIDAGGETQYF.

The chain joins TRBV7-3 to TRBJ2-3; TRBD2 aligns across 11 bases. CDR1 is SGHTA, CDR2 FQGTGA, per germline. The CDR3 runs 15 residues. With 6 bases clipped from V and 2 bases from J, the junction kept 4 bases outside the gene matches. DNA for the CDR3: TGTGCCAGCAGTAGTAGCGGGGGGGTCACAGATACGCAGTATTTT. Translation: CASSSSGGVTDTQYF.

The rearrangement links TRBV28 to TRBJ1-1; D is perhaps TRBD1 (5 bases). V lost 4 bases and J lost 10, with 19 bases in between. This CDR3 contains 14 residues. Germline CDR1 MDHEN, CDR2 SYDVKM. The DNA of the CDR3 is TGTGCCAGCAGTTCACCCGGGACTGGAAGCGGAGCTTTCTTT. Protein: CASSSPGTGSGAFF.

This clone was seen just once. The chain has TRBV11-2 and TRBJ2-1; possibly TRBD1 for D (7 bases). The V gene lost 2 bases and the J gene lost 5 bases, with 13 bases spanning the gap. CDR3 size: 15 residues. Germline V gene sequence: CDR1 SGHAT, CDR2 FQNNGV. The CDR3 sequence: CASSLRRGPHNEQFF. CDR3 DNA: TGTGCCAGCAGCTTAAGGAGGGGGCCCCACAATGAGCAGTTCTTC.

The rearrangement links TRBV28 to TRBJ2-7, with 9 bases matching TRBD1. CDR3 length: 14 amino acids. In germline, CDR1 is MDHEN, CDR2 SYDVKM. Trimming cost V 6 bases and J 5 bases; bases outside gene matches: 8. The CDR3 loop is CASSVGQGYDEQYV. The CDR3 DNA reads TGTGCCAGCAGCGTGGGACAGGGATACGACGAGCAGTACGTC.

The V and J genes are TRBV9 and TRBJ2-7; 7 nucleotides align to TRBD1. The CDR3 spans 14 residues. J was trimmed by 9 bases and V by 4 bases; bases with no gene match: 13. Looked up from germline, CDR1 is SGDLS and CDR2 is YYNGEE. The DNA of the CDR3 is TGTGCCAGCAGCTCAAGTCGACAGGGACCCGGGCAGTACTTC. This gives the protein CASSSSRQGPGQYF.

The chain couples TRBV7-9 to TRBJ2-7; TRBD2 aligns across 10 bases. Germline assignment: CDR1 SEHNR and CDR2 FQNEAQ (reference sequence). The V and J ends lost 7 bases and 4 bases, in that order; junction bases with no gene match: 10. There are 15 residues in the CDR3. The CDR3 sequence: CASTTATSGTYEQYF. In DNA, the CDR3 is TGTGCCAGCACCACCGCCACTAGCGGGACTTACGAGCAGTACTTC.

The CDR3 sequence: CASSLEDRVAEAFF. CDR3 sequence (DNA): TGCGCCAGCAGCTTGGAAGACAGGGTGGCTGAAGCTTTCTTT. This chain links TRBV5-1 with TRBJ1-1, with TRBD1 identical over 7 bases. Per germline, CDR1 SGHRS and CDR2 YFSETQ. The V segment lost 0 bases and the J segment 6 bases; nucleotides outside the gene matches: 5. The CDR3 contains 14 residues. The variable domain in full, completed from reference TRBV5-1 and TRBJ1-1, reads KAGVTQTPRYLIKTRGQQVTLSCSPISGHRSVSWYQQTPGQGLQFLFEYFSETQRNKGNFPGRFSGRQFSNSRSEMNVSTLELGDSALYLCASSLEDRVAEAFFGQGTRLTVV.

The chain is built from TRBV19 and TRBJ1-1; 7 positions agree with TRBD1. CDR1 and CDR2 from the germline V gene are LNHDA and SQIVND (reference sequence). The CDR3 runs 14 residues. The V gene end was trimmed by 6 bases and the J gene end by 3 bases; junction bases not matched to a gene: 7. The CDR3 region has the DNA TGTGCCAGTAGCCCCAGGGACAGCCACACTGAAGCTTTCTTT. It yields the protein CASSPRDSHTEAFF.

The chain is built from TRBV7-8 and TRBJ1-4; a weak D match, TRBD1 (5 bases). V was shortened by 1 base and J by 8 bases, with 14 bases between the two germline ends. Germline V gene sequence: CDR1 SGHVS, CDR2 FQNEAQ. This CDR3 is 15 amino acids long. Here the CDR3 reads CASSLVGGAGEKLFF. In DNA form, the CDR3 reads TGTGCCAGCAGCTTAGTTGGTGGGGCGGGGGAAAAACTGTTTTTT.

The rearrangement uses TRBV3-1 (or the pseudogene TRBV3-2) and TRBJ2-1, with TRBD2 identical over 9 bases. CDR1 and CDR2 from the germline V gene are LGHDT and YNNKEL (reference sequence). The V segment lost 2 bases and the J segment 6 bases; nucleotides outside the gene matches: 5. The CDR3 sequence is 15 residues long. The CDR3 loop reads CASSQTGLAGNEQFF. In DNA form, the CDR3 reads TGTGCCAGCAGCCAAACGGGACTAGCCGGCAATGAGCAGTTCTTC.

This chain joins TRBV5-6 and TRBJ1-5, with unresolved D. Trimming took off 0 bases at V and 1 base at J, with 8 bases between the two ends. This CDR3 has 15 amino acids. The germline V gene encodes CDR1 SGHDT and CDR2 YYEEEE. CDR3 DNA sequence: TGTGCCAGCAGCTTGGCCCCGGGGAGCAATCAGCCCCAGCATTTT. Translation: CASSLAPGSNQPQHF.

V is TRBV18 and J is TRBJ1-4, with 11 bases matching TRBD1. The J segment lost 2 bases and the V segment lost 0 bases, leaving 8 bases of the junction unmatched. Germline V CDR1 and CDR2: KGHSH, LQKENI. This CDR3 region has 19 residues. CDR3 nucleotide sequence: TGTGCCAGCTCACCACCGGCGGGACAGGGGGAAGGTACTAATGAAAAACTGTTTTTT. Translation: CASSPPAGQGEGTNEKLFF.

This chain uses TRBV28 with TRBJ2-1; 7 positions match TRBD2. Germline CDR1 reads MDHEN; CDR2 reads SYDVKM. The length of the CDR3 is 14 residues. V lost 3 bases and J lost 7; bases outside the gene matches: 6. CDR3 DNA sequence: TGTGCCAGCAGTTTGCCACTAGCGAGGAATGAGCAGTTCTTC. Its protein product is CASSLPLARNEQFF.

V is TRBV5-1 and J is TRBJ2-1; D remains unclear. Germline V gene sequence: CDR1 SGHRS, CDR2 YFSETQ. Trimming cost V 4 bases and J 7 bases, with 15 bases left between them. This CDR3 is built from 14 residues. In nucleotides, the CDR3 is TGCGCCAGCAGCCGTATCGCCTCGGGTAATGAGCAGTTCTTC. Protein sequence: CASSRIASGNEQFF.

The chain joins TRBV12-3 or TRBV12-4 to TRBJ2-1; the D gene is possibly TRBD2 (5 bases). V lost 5 bases and J 8 bases, leaving 10 bases between the germline ends. This CDR3 spans 12 amino acids. In DNA, the CDR3 is TGTGCCAGCAGTCCTACTAGGGATGAGCAGTTCTTC. Translated, it gives CASSPTRDEQFF.